What follows describes a single T cell receptor beta chain. The table lists this clone with a count of one. Its antigen is still unknown. Base qualities are not at hand, and no much larger clone is one base apart. This sample stems from a study of blood T cell repertoires in COVID-19 (dated by TCRdb to between 2020 and 2021). In terms of the full investigation: Collaborator samples came from the United States, Italy and Spain and covered acute and convalescent phases of COVID-19. The prospective study material was composed of cDNA or gDNA derived from T cells, B-cell-depleted T cells, or PBMCs. Subjects who had been exposed to COVID-19, were actively infected with it, or had recovered from it provided the deeply sampled blood TCRbeta repertoires that made up the dataset. A freely available public database, intended as a resource for researchers studying the immune response to SARS-CoV-2, is where the repertoires were released. Samples were obtained from the ongoing ImmuneRACE study (first 160 participants) and from 1,254 subjects provided by 6 global collaborators. The sample metadata nearly always contained a de-identified subject ID, COVID-19 status, age in years and sex. Where HLA class I and class II types were available, the types were taken from metadata supplied by the sample provider, not from assay-based typing.

The immunoSEQ Assay, a bias-controlled multiplex PCR, was used to amplify TCRbeta CDR3 regions from genomic DNA. Regarding the original processing steps: The number of nucleated cells in each sample was estimated by amplification of reference gene primers within the assay. To quantify the absolute abundance of each unique TCRbeta CDR3 rearrangement, sequence reads were collapsed and filtered. Productive Simpson clonality was computed per sample as the square root of Simpson's diversity index over productive rearrangements. In its TCRdb copy, this immuneACCESS table keeps in-frame sequences only and misses some clones. Where compared with another copy, unresolved V genes explain less than half of these, and the others have no known cause. V, J and clone size derive from that table, while D and trimming were established from the DNA sequence. Present in this sample are 250,000 to 350,000 clones, approximately 84% of which were seen just once. More than 1.1% of the sample is in the top ten clones.

The investigation overall reported the following: How much clinical and demographic metadata was included differed by source and by participant, and the metadata was provided uncurated.

One collaborating source in Seattle enrolled patients during active infection and followed them longitudinally through the course of disease. Each collaborating institution followed its own protocols to collect whole blood in K2EDTA tubes. Collaborator samples were shipped for TCRbeta analysis as frozen whole blood, isolated PBMCs, or DNA extracted from either sample type. There are 15 amino acids in the CDR3, from cysteine to phenylalanine inclusive. Kept here is only the CDR3 DNA, which spans 45 bases and is read in frame from base 1. The CDR1 and CDR2 encoded by the germline V gene are SGHRS and YFSETQ. From V the trimming removes 3 bases and from J it removes 5 bases, while the gene matches leave 8 bases of the junction unaccounted for.

The sequence came from a human donor with COVID-19, enrolled during active disease. The donor label of this sample is uncertain. Sample: peripheral blood. The rearrangement joined TRBV5-1 to TRBJ1-5, with 7 junctional bases fitting TRBD1. The CDR3 in this case is CASSSDTGQDQPQHF. The DNA reads TGCGCCAGCAGCTCAGATACCGGACAGGATCAGCCCCAGCATTTT.